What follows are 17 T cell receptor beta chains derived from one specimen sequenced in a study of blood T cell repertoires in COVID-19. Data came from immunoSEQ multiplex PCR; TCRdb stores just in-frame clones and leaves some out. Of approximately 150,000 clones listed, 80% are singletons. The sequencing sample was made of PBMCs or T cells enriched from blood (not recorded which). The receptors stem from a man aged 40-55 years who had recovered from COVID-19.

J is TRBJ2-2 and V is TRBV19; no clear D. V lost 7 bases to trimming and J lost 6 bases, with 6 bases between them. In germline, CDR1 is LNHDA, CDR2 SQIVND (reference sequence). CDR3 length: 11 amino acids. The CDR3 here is CASNSAGELFF. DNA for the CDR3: TGTGCCAGTAACTCGGCCGGGGAGCTGTTTTTT. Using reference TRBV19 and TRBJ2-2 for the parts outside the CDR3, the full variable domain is DGGITQSPKYLFRKEGQNVTLSCEQNLNHDAMYWYRQDPGQGLRLIYYSQIVNDFQKGDIAEGYSVSREKKESFPLTVTSAQKNPTAFYLCASNSAGELFFGEGSRLTVL.

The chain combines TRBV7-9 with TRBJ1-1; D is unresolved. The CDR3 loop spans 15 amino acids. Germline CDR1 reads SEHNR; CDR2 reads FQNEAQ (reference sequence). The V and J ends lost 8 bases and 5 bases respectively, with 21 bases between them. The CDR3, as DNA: TGTGCCAGCCGCCGGCACTGGCCCCCCGGGACTGAAGCTTTCTTT. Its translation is CASRRHWPPGTEAFF.

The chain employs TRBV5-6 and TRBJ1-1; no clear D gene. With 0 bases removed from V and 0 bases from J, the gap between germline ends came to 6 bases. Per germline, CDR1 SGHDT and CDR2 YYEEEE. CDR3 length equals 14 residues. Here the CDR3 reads CASSLASMNTEAFF. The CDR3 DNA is TGTGCCAGCAGCTTGGCTAGCATGAACACTGAAGCTTTCTTT.

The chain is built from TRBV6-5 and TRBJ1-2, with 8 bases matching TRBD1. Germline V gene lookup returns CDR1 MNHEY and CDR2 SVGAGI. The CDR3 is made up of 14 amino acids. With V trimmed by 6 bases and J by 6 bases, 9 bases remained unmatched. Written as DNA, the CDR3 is TGTGCCAGCAGAGAGACAGGGGAAGGAGATGGCTACACCTTC. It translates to CASRETGEGDGYTF.

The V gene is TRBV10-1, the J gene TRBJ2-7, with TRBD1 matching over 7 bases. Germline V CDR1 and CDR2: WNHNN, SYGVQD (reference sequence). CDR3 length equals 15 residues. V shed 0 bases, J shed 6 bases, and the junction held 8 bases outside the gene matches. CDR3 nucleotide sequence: TGCGCCAGCAGTGAGTCGGCTGGGACAGTGGGCGAGCAGTACTTC. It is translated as CASSESAGTVGEQYF.

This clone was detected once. This chain's CDR3 is CASSYGQGGTTNEKLFF. CDR3 coding DNA: TGTGCCAGCAGCTACGGACAGGGCGGGACAACTAATGAAAAACTGTTTTTT. The chain uses TRBV9 and TRBJ1-4; 8 bases map to TRBD1. Germline V gene lookup returns CDR1 SGDLS and CDR2 YYNGEE. The CDR3 runs 17 residues. J lost 0 bases, V lost 4 bases, and 8 bases had no gene match.

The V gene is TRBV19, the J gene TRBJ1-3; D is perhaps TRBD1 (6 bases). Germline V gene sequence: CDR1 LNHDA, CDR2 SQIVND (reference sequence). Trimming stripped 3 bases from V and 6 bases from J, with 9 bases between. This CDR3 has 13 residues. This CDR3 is CASSMQGTNTIYF. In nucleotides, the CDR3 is TGTGCCAGTAGTATGCAGGGGACAAACACCATATATTTT.

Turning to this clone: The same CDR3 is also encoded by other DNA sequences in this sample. The CDR3 spells CASSDSGGTDTQYF. The CDR3 DNA is TGTGCCAGCAGTGATTCGGGGGGAACAGATACGCAGTATTTT. The chain employs TRBV6-4 and TRBJ2-3, with 7 positions matching TRBD2. CDR1 is MRHNA, CDR2 SNTAGT, per germline. The CDR3 length is 14 residues. V lost 3 bases, J lost 3 bases, and 3 bases stayed unmatched.

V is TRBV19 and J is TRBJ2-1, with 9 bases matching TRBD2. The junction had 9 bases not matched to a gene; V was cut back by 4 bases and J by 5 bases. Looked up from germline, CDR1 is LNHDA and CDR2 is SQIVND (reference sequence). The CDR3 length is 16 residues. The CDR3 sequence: CASSTMGSGGHNEQFF. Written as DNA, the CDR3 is TGTGCCAGTAGTACCATGGGTAGCGGGGGCCACAATGAGCAGTTCTTC.

CDR3: CASRVASGGPGETQYF. CDR3 in DNA: TGTGCCAGCAGAGTGGCTAGCGGGGGGCCAGGGGAGACCCAGTACTTC. The chain couples TRBV2 to TRBJ2-5, with 11 bases matching TRBD2. The CDR3 covers 16 residues. Looked up from germline, CDR1 is SNHLY and CDR2 is FYNNEI. With 6 bases clipped from V and 5 bases from J, the junction kept 11 bases outside the gene matches.

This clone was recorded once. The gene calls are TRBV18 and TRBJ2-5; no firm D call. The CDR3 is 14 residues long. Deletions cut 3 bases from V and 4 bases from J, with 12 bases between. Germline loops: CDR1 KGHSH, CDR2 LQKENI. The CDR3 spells CASSPPASSETQYF. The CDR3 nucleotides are TGTGCCAGCTCACCCCCAGCTAGTTCAGAGACCCAGTACTTC.

In DNA form, the CDR3 reads TGTGCCAGCAGTTTAAAAGGGACAGGGGGCCCGCGAGAGACCCAGTACTTC. Translating gives CASSLKGTGGPRETQYF. V is TRBV27 and J is TRBJ2-5; 12 nucleotides agree with TRBD1. CDR1 is MNHEY and CDR2 is SMNVEV in the germline V gene (reference sequence). CDR3 length: 17 residues. Trimming cost V 2 bases and J 4 bases; bases outside gene matches: 8.

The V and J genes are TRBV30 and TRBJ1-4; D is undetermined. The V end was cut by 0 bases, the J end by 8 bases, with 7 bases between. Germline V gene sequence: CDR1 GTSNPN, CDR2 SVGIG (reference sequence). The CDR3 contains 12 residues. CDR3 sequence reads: CAWSVESEKLFF. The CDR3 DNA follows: TGTGCCTGGAGTGTAGAAAGCGAAAAACTGTTTTTT.

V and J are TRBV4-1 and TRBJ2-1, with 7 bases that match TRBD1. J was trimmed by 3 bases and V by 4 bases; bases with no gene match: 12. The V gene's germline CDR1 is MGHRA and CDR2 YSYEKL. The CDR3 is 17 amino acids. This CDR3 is CASSLEGPGQFYNEQFF. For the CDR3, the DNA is TGCGCCAGCAGCCTGGAAGGACCGGGACAGTTCTACAATGAGCAGTTCTTC.

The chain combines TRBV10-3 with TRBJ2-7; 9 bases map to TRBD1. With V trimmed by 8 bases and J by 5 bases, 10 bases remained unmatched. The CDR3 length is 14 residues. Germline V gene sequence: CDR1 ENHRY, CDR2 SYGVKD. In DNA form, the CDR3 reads TGTGCCATCTCGACCGCACAGGGGGCTCACGAGCAGTACGTC. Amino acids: CAISTAQGAHEQYV.

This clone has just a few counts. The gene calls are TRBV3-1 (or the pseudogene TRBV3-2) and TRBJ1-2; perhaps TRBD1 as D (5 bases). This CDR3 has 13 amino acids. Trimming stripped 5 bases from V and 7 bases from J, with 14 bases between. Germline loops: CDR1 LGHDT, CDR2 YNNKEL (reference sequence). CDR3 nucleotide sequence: TGTGCCAGCAGCACCGGGACTCCAGGTGGCTACACCTTC. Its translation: CASSTGTPGGYTF.

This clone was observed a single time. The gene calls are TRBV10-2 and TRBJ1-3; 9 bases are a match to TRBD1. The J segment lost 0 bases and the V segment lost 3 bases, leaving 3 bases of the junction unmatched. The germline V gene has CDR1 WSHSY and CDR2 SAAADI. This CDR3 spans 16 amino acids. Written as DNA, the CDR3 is TGCGCCAGCAGTGATGGGACAGGGAGCTCTGGAAACACCATATATTTT. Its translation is CASSDGTGSSGNTIYF.